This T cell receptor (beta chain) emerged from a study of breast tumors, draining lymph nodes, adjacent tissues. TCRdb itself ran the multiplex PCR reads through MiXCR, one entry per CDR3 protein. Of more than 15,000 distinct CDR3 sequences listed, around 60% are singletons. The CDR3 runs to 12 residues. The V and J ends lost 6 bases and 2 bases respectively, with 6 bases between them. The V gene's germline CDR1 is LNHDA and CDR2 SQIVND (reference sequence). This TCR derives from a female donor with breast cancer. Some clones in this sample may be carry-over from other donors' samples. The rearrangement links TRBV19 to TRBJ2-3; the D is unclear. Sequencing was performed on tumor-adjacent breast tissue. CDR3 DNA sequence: TGTGCCAGTAGACAGAACACAGATACGCAGTATTTT. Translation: CASRQNTDTQYF. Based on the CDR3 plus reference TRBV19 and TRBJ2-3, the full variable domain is DGGITQSPKYLFRKEGQNVTLSCEQNLNHDAMYWYRQDPGQGLRLIYYSQIVNDFQKGDIAEGYSVSREKKESFPLTVTSAQKNPTAFYLCASRQNTDTQYFGPGTRLTVL.